Listed below are T cell receptor beta chains from one sample, sequenced in a study of Ad26.COV2.S vaccination and SARS-CoV-2 variants. Clones were sequenced by immunoSEQ multiplex PCR, and TCRdb holds only the in-frame ones, with some missing. The table lists about 400,000 clones, approximately 89% of them singletons. The starting material was peripheral blood, obtained in a trial of Ad26.COV2.S vaccine versus placebo. Receptors were obtained from a person aged 18-60 years who received the Ad26.COV2.S COVID-19 vaccine or a placebo. Both conserved end residues are part of each CDR3. Fields, in order: J gene, clone size, D gene, V gene, CDR3 protein, CDR3 DNA. A D gene is named only where the DNA matches it firmly. For some rows the clone size is stated as once, few or many, or as a class when expanded; others skip it.

J gene: TRBJ2-1
clone size: .
D gene: .
V gene: TRBV19
CDR3 protein: CASSLRAVFNEQFF
CDR3 DNA: TGTGCCAGTAGTTTGAGGGCCGTGTTCAATGAGCAGTTCTTC

J gene: TRBJ1-1
clone size: .
D gene: .
V gene: TRBV10-3
CDR3 protein: CAISDAGQGRNTEAFF
CDR3 DNA: TGTGCCATCAGTGATGCGGGGCAGGGAAGGAACACTGAAGCTTTCTTT

J gene: TRBJ2-2
clone size: .
D gene: TRBD2
V gene: TRBV19
CDR3 protein: CASSTLAGGPTGELFF
CDR3 DNA: TGTGCCAGTAGTACCTTAGCGGGAGGACCCACCGGGGAGCTGTTTTTT

J gene: TRBJ2-7
clone size: .
D gene: .
V gene: TRBV6-1
CDR3 protein: CASSDRGRTEQYF
CDR3 DNA: TGTGCCAGCAGTGATCGGGGGAGGACCGAGCAGTACTTC

J gene: TRBJ2-7
clone size: .
D gene: .
V gene: TRBV28
CDR3 protein: CASSLLYEQYF
CDR3 DNA: TGTGCCAGCAGCTTACTGTACGAGCAGTACTTC

J gene: TRBJ1-1
clone size: .
D gene: .
V gene: TRBV10-3
CDR3 protein: CAIKAGTNTEAFF
CDR3 DNA: TGTGCCATCAAGGCAGGGACGAACACTGAAGCTTTCTTT

J gene: TRBJ2-7
clone size: .
D gene: TRBD2
V gene: TRBV7-8
CDR3 protein: CASSLAGGYEQYF
CDR3 DNA: TGTGCCAGCAGCCTAGCGGGAGGATACGAGCAGTACTTC

J gene: TRBJ2-2
clone size: few
D gene: .
V gene: TRBV7-9
CDR3 protein: CASSLYLAGELFF
CDR3 DNA: TGTGCCAGCAGCTTATACTTGGCCGGGGAGCTGTTTTTT

J gene: TRBJ1-5
clone size: .
D gene: .
V gene: TRBV7-3
CDR3 protein: CASSISRNQPQHF
CDR3 DNA: TGTGCCAGCAGCATCAGCAGAAATCAGCCCCAGCATTTT

J gene: TRBJ1-4
clone size: .
D gene: .
V gene: TRBV3-1/TRBV3-2
CDR3 protein: CASGTAAEKLFF
CDR3 DNA: TGTGCCAGCGGGACGGCGGCTGAAAAACTGTTTTTT

J gene: TRBJ2-2
clone size: .
D gene: TRBD2
V gene: TRBV7-3
CDR3 protein: CASSSGLATGELFF
CDR3 DNA: TGTGCCAGCAGCTCCGGACTAGCCACCGGGGAGCTGTTTTTT

J gene: TRBJ2-7
clone size: .
D gene: TRBD2
V gene: TRBV27
CDR3 protein: CASSPLGPTGTSVYEQYF
CDR3 DNA: TGTGCCAGCAGTCCGTTAGGGCCTACCGGGACTAGCGTGTACGAGCAGTACTTC

J gene: TRBJ2-1
clone size: .
D gene: TRBD2
V gene: TRBV12-5
CDR3 protein: CASGLPGGGLNEQFF
CDR3 DNA: TGTGCTAGTGGTTTGCCGGGGGGAGGGCTGAATGAGCAGTTCTTC

J gene: TRBJ2-2
clone size: .
D gene: TRBD1
V gene: TRBV15
CDR3 protein: CATSRWGQGNTGELFF
CDR3 DNA: TGTGCCACCAGCAGATGGGGACAGGGAAACACCGGGGAGCTGTTTTTT

J gene: TRBJ1-1
clone size: .
D gene: TRBD1
V gene: TRBV6-5
CDR3 protein: CASRKQGFVEAFF
CDR3 DNA: TGTGCCAGCAGGAAACAGGGGTTCGTTGAAGCTTTCTTT

J gene: TRBJ1-3
clone size: many
D gene: .
V gene: TRBV2
CDR3 protein: CASGPYSRNTIYF
CDR3 DNA: TGTGCCAGCGGTCCCTACAGCAGAAACACCATATATTTT

J gene: TRBJ2-7
clone size: .
D gene: .
V gene: TRBV27
CDR3 protein: CASSVYEQYF
CDR3 DNA: TGTGCCAGCAGTGTCTACGAGCAGTACTTC

J gene: TRBJ2-2
clone size: .
D gene: .
V gene: TRBV20-1
CDR3 protein: CSASPLSTQAGELFF
CDR3 DNA: TGCAGTGCTAGTCCCCTGTCAACACAGGCCGGGGAGCTGTTTTTT

J gene: TRBJ2-2
clone size: .
D gene: TRBD2
V gene: TRBV9
CDR3 protein: CASSVGLAGAFTGELFF
CDR3 DNA: TGTGCCAGCAGCGTAGGACTAGCGGGAGCCTTCACCGGGGAGCTGTTTTTT

J gene: TRBJ1-2
clone size: .
D gene: TRBD1
V gene: TRBV14
CDR3 protein: CASSPDRGGGYTF
CDR3 DNA: TGTGCCAGCAGCCCAGACAGGGGAGGGGGCTACACCTTC

J gene: TRBJ2-2
clone size: .
D gene: .
V gene: TRBV7-9
CDR3 protein: CASSLFLGGGVHGELFF
CDR3 DNA: TGTGCCAGCAGCTTATTTCTGGGAGGCGGGGTACACGGGGAGCTGTTTTTT

J gene: TRBJ1-5
clone size: .
D gene: TRBD1
V gene: TRBV28
CDR3 protein: CASSIPGRGRTDQPQHF
CDR3 DNA: TGTGCCAGCAGTATACCCGGGAGGGGGCGAACGGACCAGCCCCAGCATTTT

J gene: TRBJ1-4
clone size: .
D gene: .
V gene: TRBV14
CDR3 protein: CASSLVDEKLFF
CDR3 DNA: TGTGCCAGCAGCCTCGTCGATGAAAAACTGTTTTTT

J gene: TRBJ2-1
clone size: .
D gene: TRBD2
V gene: TRBV10-3
CDR3 protein: CAITDTSGTHNEQFF
CDR3 DNA: TGTGCCATCACCGACACTAGCGGGACCCACAATGAGCAGTTCTTC

J gene: TRBJ2-1
clone size: .
D gene: TRBD1
V gene: TRBV5-5
CDR3 protein: CASSLQPGGFEQFF
CDR3 DNA: TGTGCCAGCAGCTTGCAGCCAGGGGGCTTTGAGCAGTTCTTC

J gene: TRBJ2-1
clone size: .
D gene: .
V gene: TRBV9
CDR3 protein: CASSVGPGQPVDNEQFF
CDR3 DNA: TGTGCCAGCAGCGTAGGACCCGGGCAGCCAGTGGACAATGAGCAGTTCTTC